A selection of T cell receptor beta chains follows, all from one sample in a study of identical twins. Using its own MiXCR run on the 5' RACE reads, TCRdb lists one record per CDR3 protein. The sample lists some 760,000 distinct CDR3 sequences; 15% to 20% were seen once. This sample also appeared in a second study, on T cells expressing NK-cell markers.

The specimen was PBMCs. The receptors were sampled from a woman between 18 and 30 years old in good health. Each CDR3 is given with its conserved first and last residue. D genes are given only for firm matches. Clone size is stated in some rows and not others, as once, few, many or a class when expanded.

TRBJ2-7 TRBV11-2 TRBD2 - TGTGCCAGCAGCCTCGACTGGACTAGCGTGTACTTC CASSLDWTSVYF
TRBJ2-2 TRBV29-1 - - TGCAGCGTTTCGGTAGGGGCGGGCACCGGGGAGCTGTTTTTT CSVSVGAGTGELFF
TRBJ2-5 TRBV15 - few TGTGCCACCAGGCTCGCGACCGGGTCGCAAGAGACCCAGTACTTC CATRLATGSQETQYF
TRBJ2-3 TRBV5-1 TRBD2 many TGCGCCGGATCGACTAGCGGGGGGGCGATAGATACGCAGTATTTT CAGSTSGGAIDTQYF
TRBJ2-1 TRBV15 TRBD2 - TGTGCCACCAGTTCTCTGGGGGGGGGCTCCTACAATGAGCAGTTCTTC CATSSLGGGSYNEQFF
TRBJ2-1 TRBV9 - - TGTGCCAGCAGCGTAGAGGGGGTAGGGAGGAATGAGCAGTTCTTC CASSVEGVGRNEQFF
TRBJ1-1 TRBV12-3/TRBV12-4 TRBD1 many TGTGCCAGCAGTTTCCGGGACAGACCTGAAGCTTTCTTT CASSFRDRPEAFF
TRBJ2-1 TRBV15 - - TGTGCCACCAGCACTAGAGACAGTCACCAGTTCTTC CATSTRDSHQFF
TRBJ2-1 TRBV6-1 TRBD2 many TGTGCCAGCAGCCGGCGGGGGGTACATGAGAATGAGCAGTTCTTC CASSRRGVHENEQFF
TRBJ2-7 TRBV5-1 TRBD1 - TGCGCCAGCGCCTCCGGGACAGGGGTCTACGAGCAGTACTTC CASASGTGVYEQYF
TRBJ2-5 TRBV29-1 - - TGCAGCGTTGGGGGAGACGAGACCCAGTACTTC CSVGGDETQYF
TRBJ2-7 TRBV27 - few TGTGCCATCTCCAGGAATGGGGTTGACGAGCAGTACTTC CAISRNGVDEQYF
TRBJ1-5 TRBV19 - - TGTGCCAGTAGTATAGCGTTCCCGAATCAGCCCCAGCATTTT CASSIAFPNQPQHF
TRBJ2-1 TRBV5-1 - few TGCGCCAGCAGCTTGATGTTCAAAAATGAGCAGTTCTTC CASSLMFKNEQFF
TRBJ2-7 TRBV9 TRBD1 - TGTGCCAGCACTCGGGACAGGGATTCCTACGAGCAGTACTTC CASTRDRDSYEQYF
TRBJ1-2 TRBV12-3/TRBV12-4 TRBD1 few TGTGCCACCGAAGGGGGCCCGGGCTACACCTTC CATEGGPGYTF
TRBJ1-1 TRBV5-6 - many TGTGCCAGCAGCTTACCGGGACGGCACACTGAAGCTTTCTTT CASSLPGRHTEAFF
TRBJ1-6 TRBV12-3/TRBV12-4 - - TGTGCCAGCAGTCCGCGACTCGGGTTGAATTCACCCCTCCACTTT CASSPRLGLNSPLHF
TRBJ2-1 TRBV20-1 - many TGCAGTGCTAGGCCATGGAGGGAGCAGTTCTTC CSARPWREQFF
TRBJ2-1 TRBV6-1 - few TGTGCCAGCGGGAATACGCCCTACAATGAGCAGTTCTTC CASGNTPYNEQFF
TRBJ1-6 TRBV11-1 - many TGTGCCAGCAGCGGAGGAGACACAGTGAGCTCCTATAATTCACCCCTCCACTTT CASSGGDTVSSYNSPLHF
TRBJ1-1 TRBV2 - few TGTGCCAGCAGTGAAGGCGTAAAAGCTTTCTTT CASSEGVKAFF